Below, 5 T cell receptor beta chains from the same sample are listed, as sequenced in a study of T-cell reconstitution after alpha-beta-depleted transplantation in children. Preparing the TCRbeta library involved the use of unique molecular identifiers. MiXCR, run by TCRdb on the PCR reads, gives a single entry per CDR3 protein. The table has around 87,000 distinct CDR3 sequences, about 8% seen once. Material: PBMCs from the stem cell graft donor, obtained from the stem cell graft. These receptor sequences come from a human donor who donated a stem cell graft to a child with congenital amegakaryocytic thrombocytopenia.

This clonotype showed up many times. This rearrangement joins TRBV7-9 to TRBJ1-6; D ambiguous. Germline V CDR1 and CDR2: SEHNR, FQNEAQ (reference sequence). V shed 0 bases and J shed 1 base, with 7 bases lying between them. This CDR3 region has 16 residues. CDR3 in DNA: TGTGCCAGCAGCTTAGCTCAGTATTCCTATAATTCACCCCTCCACTTT. It codes for CASSLAQYSYNSPLHF.

There are a few counts of this clonotype. The genes are TRBV18 and TRBJ2-7; D gene ambiguous. CDR1 and CDR2 from the germline V gene are KGHSH and LQKENI. Trimming left V 2 bases short and J 0 bases short, with 8 bases between. The CDR3 totals 14 residues. CDR3 amino acids: CASSPSPASYEQYF. The DNA for the CDR3 is TGTGCCAGCTCACCAAGTCCGGCCTCCTACGAGCAGTACTTC. The full variable domain, rest sourced from reference TRBV18 and TRBJ2-7, is NAGVMQNPRHLVRRRGQEARLRCSPMKGHSHVYWYRQLPEEGLKFMVYLQKENIIDESGMPKERFSAEFPKEGPSILRIQQVVRGDSAAYFCASSPSPASYEQYFGPGTRLTVT.

This clonotype was detected ten times or more. This chain joins TRBV7-8 and TRBJ2-3; perhaps TRBD1 as D (6 bases). Trimming shortened V by 4 bases and J by 3 bases, and 17 bases separated the two germline ends. Per germline, CDR1 SGHVS and CDR2 FQNEAQ. The CDR3 runs to 16 residues. CDR3 protein: CASSSVGRGRTDTQYF. As DNA, the CDR3 is TGTGCCAGCAGCTCCGTCGGCAGGGGTAGGACAGATACGCAGTATTTT. The complete variable domain, with remaining parts taken from reference TRBV7-8 and TRBJ2-3, reads GAGVSQSPRYKVAKRGQDVALRCDPISGHVSLFWYQQALGQGPEFLTYFQNEAQLDKSGLPSDRFFAERPEGSVSTLKIQRTQQEDSAVYLCASSSVGRGRTDTQYFGPGTRLTVL.

This clonotype was seen repeatedly, ten times or more. The gene calls are TRBV29-1 and TRBJ2-5; D is perhaps TRBD1 (6 bases). The CDR3 is 13 residues long. CDR1 is SQVTM and CDR2 is ANQGSEA in the germline V gene. Trimming cost V 1 base and J 2 bases, with 8 bases left between them. The CDR3 DNA sequence: TGCAGCGTTGAAGGTGGACAGCAAGAGACCCAGTACTTC. Residues: CSVEGGQQETQYF.

This clonotype was counted many times. The chain combines TRBV10-3 with TRBJ2-1, with TRBD1 as a possible D gene (6 bases). CDR3 length: 14 amino acids. From germline, CDR1 is ENHRY and CDR2 SYGVKD. The V gene lost 8 bases and the J gene lost 4 bases, with 15 bases spanning the gap. Here the CDR3 reads CAIEPQGGYNEQFF. Here the CDR3 DNA reads TGTGCCATCGAACCTCAAGGGGGTTACAATGAGCAGTTCTTC.